A selection of T cell receptor beta chains follows, all from one sample in a study of shared clonotypes between healthy human individuals. Measured with immunoSEQ multiplex PCR; TCRdb has only the in-frame clones, and not every one. Among around 500,000 clones, about 84% were seen once, and the ten largest hold over 9.5%. The sample taken for sequencing was PBMCs. Every receptor here comes from a woman between 40 and 55 years old in good health. Some clones in this sample may be carry-over from other donors' samples. Each CDR3 is given with its conserved first and last residue. D genes are given only for firm matches. Size tells how often a clone was seen (once, few, many) or the class of an expanded clone, and some rows leave it out.

TRBV9	many	TRBJ1-2	TRBD1	CASSVGQGARDGYTF	TGTGCCAGCAGCGTAGGGCAGGGGGCGCGGGATGGCTACACCTTC
TRBV29-1	many	TRBJ2-7	.	CSVTEYEQYF	TGCAGCGTAACAGAGTACGAGCAGTACTTC
TRBV19	.	TRBJ1-2	.	CASTPSGDYGYTF	TGTGCCAGTACCCCCTCTGGAGACTATGGCTACACCTTC
TRBV28	.	TRBJ1-1	.	CASSTPALNTEAFF	TGTGCCAGCAGTACCCCGGCTCTGAACACTGAAGCTTTCTTT
TRBV29-1	few	TRBJ2-5	.	CSVVRRFPEETQYF	TGCAGCGTTGTCCGGCGATTTCCCGAAGAGACCCAGTACTTC
TRBV7-3	.	TRBJ2-3	.	CASSSRGPDTQYF	TGTGCCAGCAGCTCCAGGGGCCCAGATACGCAGTATTTT
TRBV5-1	.	TRBJ2-7	.	CASSLYGGLASEQYF	TGCGCCAGCAGCTTGTATGGCGGGCTCGCCTCCGAGCAGTACTTC
TRBV9	.	TRBJ2-5	.	CASSVGAQQETQYF	TGTGCCAGCAGCGTAGGGGCTCAGCAAGAGACCCAGTACTTC
TRBV9	.	TRBJ2-1	.	CASSEVFRGEQFF	TGTGCCAGCAGCGAGGTGTTCCGAGGTGAGCAGTTCTTC
TRBV18	.	TRBJ2-7	.	CASSAGSQAYEQYF	TGTGCCAGCTCAGCCGGGTCCCAAGCCTACGAGCAGTACTTC